This TCR beta chain was sequenced for a study of T-cell memory formation after mild COVID-19. On the study more broadly: Largely donor-specific TCR clusters were found.

Constant-segment primers served in 5'RACE that generated TCR alpha and TCR beta cDNA libraries bearing sample barcodes and UMIs. One entry per CDR3 protein results from TCRdb running MiXCR on the 5' RACE reads. The table includes 580,000 or so distinct CDR3 sequences, 17% detected once. This TCR was sampled from an adult woman who had mild COVID-19 (a few samples of this study predate the infection). Cell type and time point are not known. Input material: PBMCs or a T cell subset sorted from them (not recorded which).

The CDR3 bases are TGTGCCAGCAGCCAAGATACCATAGCCGATACGCAGTATTTT. This codes for CASSQDTIADTQYF. V is TRBV3-1 and J is TRBJ2-3, with D unresolved. Trimming shortened V by 0 bases and J by 6 bases, and 10 bases separated the two germline ends. The germline V gene has CDR1 LGHDT and CDR2 YNNKEL (reference sequence). The CDR3 is 14 amino acids.